A selection of T cell receptor beta chains follows, all from one sample in a study of CD8 T cells in Susac syndrome. TCRdb used MiXCR to reprocess the immunoSEQ multiplex PCR reads, holding one entry per CDR3 protein. The sample shows some 190,000 distinct CDR3 sequences, under 97% of them seen only once. Sequencing used CD4+ T cells from PBMCs. The receptors here all came from a human donor with multiple sclerosis. Each CDR3 is given with its conserved first and last residue. D genes are given only for firm matches. Some rows have no size entry. The others give once, few or many, or a class for an expanded clone.

D	V	size	J	DNA	CDR3
TRBD2	TRBV12-3/TRBV12-4	NA	TRBJ2-5	TGTGCCAGCGGACTAGCGGGGGCCATTCAAGAGACCCAGTACTTC	CASGLAGAIQETQYF
NA	TRBV30	NA	TRBJ2-3	TGTGCCCGAAAGGGGACGGGTAGCACAGATACGCAGTATTTT	CARKGTGSTDTQYF
TRBD1	TRBV7-2	NA	TRBJ1-2	TGTGCCAGCAGCTTAGGCGGTAGACAGGGGTATGGCTACACCTTC	CASSLGGRQGYGYTF
TRBD1	TRBV12-3/TRBV12-4	NA	TRBJ2-7	TGTGCCACCCGGGACAGGGTTGGCGAGCAGTACTTC	CATRDRVGEQYF
NA	TRBV29-1	NA	TRBJ2-3	TGCAGCACAAACCGAGGGGCAGAGGAGGCAGATACGCAGTATTTT	CSTNRGAEEADTQYF
NA	TRBV20-1	once	TRBJ1-1	TGCAGTGGCCGCCATGGGAACACTGAAGCTTTCTTT	CSGRHGNTEAFF
NA	TRBV2	NA	TRBJ2-7	TGTGCCAGCAGTGAACCCCCCGGGACAACTTACGAGCAGTACTTC	CASSEPPGTTYEQYF
NA	TRBV4-3	once	TRBJ1-2	TGCGCCAGCAGCCAAGATGGAGCGGAACTCTATGGCTACACCTTC	CASSQDGAELYGYTF
NA	TRBV7-9	NA	TRBJ1-6	TGTGCCAGCAGCTTAGGCCCCCCTCGGGCTAATTCACCCCTCCACTTT	CASSLGPPRANSPLHF
NA	TRBV12-5	NA	TRBJ1-6	TGTGCTAGTAACGACGGTTATTCACCCCTCCACTTT	CASNDGYSPLHF
NA	TRBV4-1	NA	TRBJ2-3	TGCGCCAGCAGCCAAGACACCCCAGATACGCAGTATTTT	CASSQDTPDTQYF
NA	TRBV19	NA	TRBJ2-3	TGTGCCAGTAGCACCCTCGGGGGTACGCAGTATTTT	CASSTLGGTQYF
NA	TRBV30	NA	TRBJ1-2	TGTGCCTGGGGCGACTATGGCTACACCTTC	CAWGDYGYTF
NA	TRBV30	NA	TRBJ2-2	TGTGCCTGGAGTGTAGCGGACACCGGGGAGCTGTTTTTT	CAWSVADTGELFF
NA	TRBV30	once	TRBJ2-5	TGTGCCTGGAGCGGTGCGGGCCAAGAGACCCAGTACTTC	CAWSGAGQETQYF
NA	TRBV7-9	NA	TRBJ2-2	TGTGCCAGCAGCCCCCCTAGCAACACCGGGGAGCTGTTTTTT	CASSPPSNTGELFF